The entry below gives a single TCR beta chain sequence along with its context. This clonotype was counted a few times. Its antigen is unknown. Nothing much larger sits one base from this clone, and base qualities are not available. The roughly 38 donors, aged about 6 to 95 years, were systemically healthy Caucasian individuals from Russia. Around 9.9 milliliters of peripheral blood were collected from each donor into EDTA-treated Vacutainer tubes. PBMCs were isolated by Ficoll-Paque density-gradient centrifugation, with at least 6 million obtained per sample. Total RNA, at least 6 micrograms per sample, was extracted from PBMCs with Trizol reagent. For every donor, an aliquot of PBMCs went through flow cytometry to measure the percentages of naive CD45RAhigh/CD27high T cells. The germline V gene yields MNHEY for CDR1 and SVGAGI for CDR2. Here V drops 5 bases and J drops 8 bases, and the junction holds 5 bases not matched to any gene. From the cysteine through the phenylalanine, the CDR3 covers 13 amino acids. Only CDR3 DNA remains: 39 bases, in frame from the first base.

The sample comes from a study of blood T cells in healthy people across ages (dated by TCRdb to 2013 to 2016). Regarding the complete study: Template switching captured roughly one uniquely barcoded TCR beta cDNA molecule per two T cells in model experiments. To track age-related changes in TCR beta repertoire diversity, the study relied on deep sequencing normalized with unique cDNA molecular identifiers. The donors were divided into four age groups: young (average around 17 years), middle-aged (roughly 42), aged (approximately 59) and long-lived (more than 75). For two donors (one aged 18 to 30 and one aged 80 or older), the study analyzed two additional independent replicas of 1 million unique cDNA reads from the same blood draw. Points the paper makes about the study in general: Conclusive comparison of naive and antigen-experienced compartments was prevented by the profiling of bulk unsorted PBMCs. As age increased, observed TCR beta diversity per million T cells dropped in a roughly linear way, and a significant reduction was already evident by age around 41. The long-lived group showed more naive CD4+ T cells, fewer expanded clones and increased TCR diversity than the aged group, suggesting age selection. A strong correlation was found between observed TCR beta diversity and the percentage of naive T cells measured by flow cytometry. Estimates of total diversity based on one million sequenced T cells were considered lower bounds and underestimates. The CMV infection status of donors was not known, potentially confounding age-related changes in expanded clonotypes.

The library was prepared using 5' RACE. Data came from an Illumina HiSeq 2500. A second PCR of roughly 7 to 12 cycles was run with a J-beta primer mix and a sample-barcoded 5' primer. Each TCR beta cDNA molecule received a unique molecular identifier from a template-switch 5' adaptor carrying 12 random nucleotides. Each sample yielded at least 2.5 million CDR3-containing paired-end reads. All of the RNA was converted into first-strand cDNA using the Mint cDNA synthesis kit, with a TRBC-specific oligonucleotide serving as the primer. After uracil-DNA glycosylase treatment, a first 18-cycle PCR used universal primers M1SS and BC2_uni_R on all cDNA. Concerning the study's data processing: For normalization, 1 million high-quality reads, each with a distinct molecular identifier, were randomly selected from each sample. Instead of being binned into consensus sequences, reads with shared molecular identifiers were discarded. MiTCR, run with a Q25 quality threshold and the strictest error-elimination algorithm, handled CDR3 identification, clonotype clustering and error correction. A nonparametric unseen species model with Euler transformation was used to estimate a lower bound on total TCR beta diversity. The raw public data were reprocessed by TCRdb itself: fastp quality trimming at Q25, MiXCR clonotype calling, in-frame beta chains only. Rows are combined by CDR3 protein, so each entry shows the most common genes and DNA. TCRdb's processing, not the study's, gives the V and J calls here. This sample holds approximately 800,000 distinct CDR3 sequences; around a quarter were observed only once. The ten largest clones represent 3% of the sample.

In addition, the sample was reused for a study of T cells of mothers and their children. The other study reports the following: Nine systemically healthy Caucasian individuals, comprising three mothers and their six children, were included as donors. cDNA synthesis used all of the extracted RNA, with 1.5 ug of RNA in each 15 ul reaction. In the second PCR, the M1S primer introduced both the sample barcodes and 2-4 random nucleotides. More than 9 million TCR beta CDR3 reads were obtained from each mother, and about 3 million reads were obtained from each child. Thymic selection shapes the output of TCR recombination in a similar way in related and unrelated pairs, and inherited differences have a minor effect. Normalized repertoire overlap in related mother-child pairs was always slightly higher than in unrelated mother-child pairs, but the difference was never significant. No persistent microchimeric T cell clones were found, with a detection sensitivity of approximately 100 clones per million clonotypes. Deep NGS was used in the study to compare the TCR beta repertoires of mothers and children and to look for features that separate related mother-child pairs from unrelated individuals. On average, the children were around 11 +/- 4 years old, while the mothers were about 40 +/- 4 years old. Libraries were sequenced on Illumina HiSeq 2000 with 100+100 nt paired-end reads after adapter ligation with NEBNext reagents. To avoid cross-contamination, the mother libraries and the child libraries were prepared a month apart and sequenced in separate runs. Between roughly 450,000 and 2,200,000 distinct TCR beta clonotypes were identified per donor. Naive TCR beta clonotypes were estimated from low-frequency clonotypes matched to each donor's FACS-determined naive share, without sorting.

The sequencing input was blood. The TCR was taken from a boy younger than 18 in good health. The chain was built from TRBV6-5 and TRBJ2-1; TRBD2 fits 8 bases in the junction. The CDR3 protein sequence reads: CASSRTSRYEQFF. The nucleotides read TGTGCCAGCAGTCGGACTAGCCGCTATGAGCAGTTCTTC.